This T cell receptor (beta chain) was recorded in a study of beta chain features in type 1 diabetes. This clone showed up just a few times. Its antigen is undetermined. CDR1 and CDR2 from the germline V gene are SNHLY and FYNNEI. The CDR3 length is 15 residues. V lost 2 bases, J lost 5 bases, and 6 bases stayed unmatched. cDNA synthesis used the whole RNA isolate, giving expressed TCRB sequences. The protocol was immunoSEQ multiplex PCR, while the TCRdb copy is restricted to in-frame clones and leaves out a portion. The data hold some 150,000 clones, with around 10% observed a single time. General observations from the study: A closer apparent resemblance between naive, central memory and Treg TCRB repertoires was seen in patients than in healthy donors.

The sample consisted of central memory CD4+ T cells from blood. This sequence originates from a young man in good health. V gene TRBV2 combines with J gene TRBJ2-5; 9 bases line up with TRBD1. This CDR3 is CASSEHHGTGETQYF. CDR3 DNA: TGTGCCAGCAGTGAACACCACGGGACAGGGGAGACCCAGTACTTC. Full variable domain (rest looked up from reference TRBV2 and TRBJ2-5): EPEVTQTPSHQVTQMGQEVILRCVPISNHLYFYWYRQILGQKVEFLVSFYNNEISEKSEIFDDQFSVERPDGSNFTLKIRSTKLEDSAMYFCASSEHHGTGETQYFGPGTRLLVL.